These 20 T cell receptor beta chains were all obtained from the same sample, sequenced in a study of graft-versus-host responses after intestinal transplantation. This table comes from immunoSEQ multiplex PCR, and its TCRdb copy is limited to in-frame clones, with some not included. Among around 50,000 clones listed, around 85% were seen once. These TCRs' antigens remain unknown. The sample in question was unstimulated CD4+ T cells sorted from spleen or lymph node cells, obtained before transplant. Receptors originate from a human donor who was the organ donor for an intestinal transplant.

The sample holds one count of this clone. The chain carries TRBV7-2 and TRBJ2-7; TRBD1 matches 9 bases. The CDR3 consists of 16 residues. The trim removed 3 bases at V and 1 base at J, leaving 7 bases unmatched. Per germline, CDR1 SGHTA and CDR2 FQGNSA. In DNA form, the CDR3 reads TGTGCCAGCAGCTTCCCTTTGACAGGGGGGTCCTACGAGCAGTACTTC. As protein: CASSFPLTGGSYEQYF. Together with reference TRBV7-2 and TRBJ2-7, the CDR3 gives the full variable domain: GAGVSQSPSNKVTEKGKDVELRCDPISGHTALYWYRQSLGQGLEFLIYFQGNSAPDKSGLPSDRFSAERTGGSVSTLTIQRTQQEDSAVYLCASSFPLTGGSYEQYFGPGTRLTVT.

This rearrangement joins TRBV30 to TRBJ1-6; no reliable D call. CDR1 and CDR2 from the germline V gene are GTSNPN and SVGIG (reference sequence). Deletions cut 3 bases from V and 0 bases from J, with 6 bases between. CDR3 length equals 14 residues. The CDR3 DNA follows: TGTGCCTGGAGACAGAGCTCCTATAATTCACCCCTCCACTTT. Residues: CAWRQSSYNSPLHF.

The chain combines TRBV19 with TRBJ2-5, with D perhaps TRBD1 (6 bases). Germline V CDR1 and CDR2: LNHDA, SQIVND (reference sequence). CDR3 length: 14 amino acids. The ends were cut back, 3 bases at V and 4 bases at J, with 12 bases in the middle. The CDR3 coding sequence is TGTGCCAGTAGTATGCCCCAGGGGAGAGAGACCCAGTACTTC. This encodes CASSMPQGRETQYF.

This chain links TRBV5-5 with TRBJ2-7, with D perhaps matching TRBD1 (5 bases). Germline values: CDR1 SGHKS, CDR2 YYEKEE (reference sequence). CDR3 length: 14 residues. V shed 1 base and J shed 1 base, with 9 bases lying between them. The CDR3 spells CASSLTGESYEQYF. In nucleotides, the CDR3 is TGTGCCAGCAGCTTGACAGGAGAGTCCTACGAGCAGTACTTC.

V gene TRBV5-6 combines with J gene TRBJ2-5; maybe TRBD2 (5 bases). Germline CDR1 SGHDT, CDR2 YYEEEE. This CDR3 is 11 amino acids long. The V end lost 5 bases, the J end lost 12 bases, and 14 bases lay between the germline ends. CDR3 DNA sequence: TGTGCCAGCAGAGCGGCCGGACGGGAGTACTTC. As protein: CASRAAGREYF.

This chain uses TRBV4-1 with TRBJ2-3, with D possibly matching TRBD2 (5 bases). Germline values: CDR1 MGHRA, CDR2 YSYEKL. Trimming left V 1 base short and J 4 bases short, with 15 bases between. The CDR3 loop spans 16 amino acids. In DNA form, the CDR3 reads TGCGCCAGCAGCCAAGTCAGGACTCTAAGAGCAGATACGCAGTATTTT. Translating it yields CASSQVRTLRADTQYF.

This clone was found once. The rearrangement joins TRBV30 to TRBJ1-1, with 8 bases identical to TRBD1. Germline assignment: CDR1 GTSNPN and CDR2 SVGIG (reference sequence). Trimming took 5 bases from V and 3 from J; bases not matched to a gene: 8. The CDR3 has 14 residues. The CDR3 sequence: CAWSPGGADTEAFF. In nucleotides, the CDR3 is TGTGCCTGGTCCCCAGGGGGCGCGGACACTGAAGCTTTCTTT.

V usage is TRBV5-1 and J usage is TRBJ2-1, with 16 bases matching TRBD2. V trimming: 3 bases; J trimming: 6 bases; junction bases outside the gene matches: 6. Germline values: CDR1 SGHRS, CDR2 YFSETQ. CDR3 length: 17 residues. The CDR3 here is CASSSGLAGGPRNEQFF. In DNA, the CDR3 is TGCGCCAGCAGCTCGGGACTAGCGGGGGGGCCTCGCAATGAGCAGTTCTTC.

CDR3 amino acids: CASSRGTHQPQHF. CDR3 nucleotides: TGTGCCAGCAGCCGAGGGACCCATCAGCCCCAGCATTTT. The V gene is TRBV11-2, the J gene TRBJ1-5; possible D gene TRBD1, 5 bases. Germline CDR1 and CDR2: SGHAT and FQNNGV. There are 13 residues in the CDR3. The V gene lost 5 bases and the J gene lost 5 bases, with 10 bases spanning the gap.

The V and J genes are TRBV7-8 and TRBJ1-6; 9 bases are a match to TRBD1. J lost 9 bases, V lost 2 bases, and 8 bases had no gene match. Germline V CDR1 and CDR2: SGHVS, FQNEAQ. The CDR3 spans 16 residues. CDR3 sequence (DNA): TGTGCCAGCAGCTTATTAACAGGGGGCGCATCTTCACCCCTCCACTTT. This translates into CASSLLTGGASSPLHF.

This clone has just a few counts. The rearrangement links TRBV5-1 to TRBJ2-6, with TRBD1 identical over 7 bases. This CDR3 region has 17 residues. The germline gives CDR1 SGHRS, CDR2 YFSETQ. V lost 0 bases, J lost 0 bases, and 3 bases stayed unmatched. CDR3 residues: CASSLAGGISGANVLTF. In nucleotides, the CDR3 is TGCGCCAGCAGCTTGGCAGGGGGTATCTCTGGGGCCAACGTCCTGACTTTC. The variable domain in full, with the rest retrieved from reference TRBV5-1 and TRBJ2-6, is KAGVTQTPRYLIKTRGQQVTLSCSPISGHRSVSWYQQTPGQGLQFLFEYFSETQRNKGNFPGRFSGRQFSNSRSEMNVSTLELGDSALYLCASSLAGGISGANVLTFGAGSRLTVL.

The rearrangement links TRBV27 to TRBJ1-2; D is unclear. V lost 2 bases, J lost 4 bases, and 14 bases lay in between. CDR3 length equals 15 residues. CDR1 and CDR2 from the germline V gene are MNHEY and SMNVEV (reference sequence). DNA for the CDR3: TGTGCCAGCAGTTTAGGTTACGGGGAAATCTATGGCTACACCTTC. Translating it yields CASSLGYGEIYGYTF.

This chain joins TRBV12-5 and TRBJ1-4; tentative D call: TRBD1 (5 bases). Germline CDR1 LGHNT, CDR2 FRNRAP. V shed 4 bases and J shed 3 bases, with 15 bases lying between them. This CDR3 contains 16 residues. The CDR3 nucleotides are TGTGCTAGTGGTTCCTACTCAGGGCCACCTAATGAAAAACTGTTTTTT. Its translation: CASGSYSGPPNEKLFF. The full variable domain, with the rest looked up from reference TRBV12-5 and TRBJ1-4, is DARVTQTPRHKVTEMGQEVTMRCQPILGHNTVFWYRQTMMQGLELLAYFRNRAPLDDSGMPKDRFSAEMPDATLATLKIQPSEPRDSAVYFCASGSYSGPPNEKLFFGSGTQLSVL.

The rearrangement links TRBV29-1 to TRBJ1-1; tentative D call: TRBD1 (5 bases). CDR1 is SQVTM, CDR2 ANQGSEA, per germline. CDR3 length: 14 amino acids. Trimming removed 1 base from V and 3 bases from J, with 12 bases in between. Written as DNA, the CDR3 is TGCAGCGTTGAAGTTGGGTCAGGGTACACTGAAGCTTTCTTT. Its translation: CSVEVGSGYTEAFF.

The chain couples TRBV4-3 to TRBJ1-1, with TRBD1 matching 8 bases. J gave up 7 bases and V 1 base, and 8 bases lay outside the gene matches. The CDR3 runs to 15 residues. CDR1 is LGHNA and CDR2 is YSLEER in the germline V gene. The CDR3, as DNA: TGCGCCAGCAGCCAAGTTGACAGGGGATTAGGTGAAGCTTTCTTT. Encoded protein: CASSQVDRGLGEAFF.

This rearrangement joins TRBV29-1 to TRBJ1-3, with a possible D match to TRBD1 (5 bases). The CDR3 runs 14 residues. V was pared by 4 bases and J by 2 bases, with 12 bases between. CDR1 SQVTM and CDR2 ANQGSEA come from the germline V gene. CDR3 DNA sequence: TGCAGCGTTGTTGTAGGGACCACTGGAAACACCATATATTTT. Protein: CSVVVGTTGNTIYF.

CDR3 residues: CASSAVRSGSPLHF. DNA of the CDR3: TGTGCCAGCAGCGCCGTTAGAAGTGGTTCACCCCTCCACTTT. The chain recombines TRBV5-6 with TRBJ1-6; D uncertain. The CDR3 is 14 residues long. V shed 4 bases and J shed 9 bases, with 14 bases lying between them. The germline V gene encodes CDR1 SGHDT and CDR2 YYEEEE.

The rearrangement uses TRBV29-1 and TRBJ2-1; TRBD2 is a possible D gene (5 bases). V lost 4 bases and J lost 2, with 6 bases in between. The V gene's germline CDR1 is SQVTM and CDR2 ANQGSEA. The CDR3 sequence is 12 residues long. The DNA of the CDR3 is TGCAGCGTTGGACTAACCTACAATGAGCAGTTCTTC. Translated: CSVGLTYNEQFF.

CDR3 amino acids: CASSKVAGGQTQYF. The CDR3 coding sequence is TGTGCCAGTAGTAAGGTAGCGGGAGGACAGACCCAGTACTTC. The rearrangement joins TRBV19 to TRBJ2-5; TRBD2 aligns across 10 bases. The CDR3 covers 14 residues. V was pared by 4 bases and J by 6 bases, with 5 bases of the junction left unmatched. CDR1 is LNHDA, CDR2 SQIVND, per germline (reference sequence).

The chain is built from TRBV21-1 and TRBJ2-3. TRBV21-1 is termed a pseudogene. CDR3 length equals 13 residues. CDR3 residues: CASSWDSTDTQYF. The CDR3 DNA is TGTGCCAGCAGTTGGGACAGCACAGATACGCAGTATTTT.